This TCR beta chain derives from a study of T cell responses to AZD1222 COVID-19 vaccine. Germline V gives CDR1 MNHEY, CDR2 SVGAGI. V gave up 4 bases and J gave up 7 bases, with 17 bases separating them. The CDR3 length is 15 residues. Only in-frame clones appear in the TCRdb table, and some are missing; sequencing was by immunoSEQ multiplex PCR. The repertoire holds around 31,000 clones, with about 89% as singletons. The specimen was peripheral blood, collected on day 0 of AZD1222 vaccination. This clonotype was sampled from an adult in good health. The rearrangement uses TRBV6-5 and TRBJ1-5, with D maybe TRBD1 (6 bases). The CDR3 DNA is TGTGCCAGCAGTTCCTCGAGGGGGGGCGACCAGCCCCAGCATTTT. The encoded protein is CASSSSRGGDQPQHF.